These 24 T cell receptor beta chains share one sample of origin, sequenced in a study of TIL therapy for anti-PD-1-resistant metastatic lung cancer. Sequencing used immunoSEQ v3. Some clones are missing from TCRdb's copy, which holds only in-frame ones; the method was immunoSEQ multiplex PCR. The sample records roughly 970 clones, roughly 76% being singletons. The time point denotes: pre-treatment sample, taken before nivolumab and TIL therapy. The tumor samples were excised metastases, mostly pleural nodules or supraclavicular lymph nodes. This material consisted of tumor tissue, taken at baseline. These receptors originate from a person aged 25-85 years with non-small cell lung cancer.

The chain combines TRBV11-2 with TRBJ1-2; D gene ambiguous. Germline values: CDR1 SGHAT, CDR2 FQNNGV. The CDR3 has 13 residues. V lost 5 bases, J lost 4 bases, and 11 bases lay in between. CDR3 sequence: CASSTVKTYGYTF. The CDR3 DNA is TGTGCCAGCAGCACTGTCAAGACCTATGGCTACACCTTC.

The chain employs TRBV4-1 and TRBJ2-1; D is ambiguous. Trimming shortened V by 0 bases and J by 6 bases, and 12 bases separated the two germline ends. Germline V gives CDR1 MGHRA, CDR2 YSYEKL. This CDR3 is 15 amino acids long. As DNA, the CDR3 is TGCGCCAGCAGCCAAGATTGGGGTTCATCCAATGAGCAGTTCTTC. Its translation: CASSQDWGSSNEQFF.

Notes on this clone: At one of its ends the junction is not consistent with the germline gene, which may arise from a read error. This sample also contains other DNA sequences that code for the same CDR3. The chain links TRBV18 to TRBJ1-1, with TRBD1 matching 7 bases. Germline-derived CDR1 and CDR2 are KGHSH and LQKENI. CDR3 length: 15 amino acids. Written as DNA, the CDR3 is TGTGCCAGCTCACCATCGGCAGGGGGTGGCACTGAAGCCTTCTTT. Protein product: CASSPSAGGGTEAFF. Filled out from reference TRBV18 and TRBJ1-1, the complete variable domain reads NAGVMQNPRHLVRRRGQEARLRCSPMKGHSHVYWYRQLPEEGLKFMVYLQKENIIDESGMPKERFSAEFPKEGPSILRIQQVVRGDSAAYFCASSPSAGGGTEAFFGQGTRLTVV.

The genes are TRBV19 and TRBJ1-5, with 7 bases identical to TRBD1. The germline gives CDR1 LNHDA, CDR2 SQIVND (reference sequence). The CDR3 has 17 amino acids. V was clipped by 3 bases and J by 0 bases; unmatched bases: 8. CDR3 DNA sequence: TGTGCCAGTAGTATTCTATGGGGACAGTTTAGCAATCAGCCCCAGCATTTT. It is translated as CASSILWGQFSNQPQHF.

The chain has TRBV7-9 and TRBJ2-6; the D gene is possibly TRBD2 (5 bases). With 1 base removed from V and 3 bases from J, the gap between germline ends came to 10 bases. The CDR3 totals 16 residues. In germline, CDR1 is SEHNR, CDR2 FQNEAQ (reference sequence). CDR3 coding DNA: TGTGCCAGCAGCTTAGGTCCCGGGGTTGGGGCCAACGTCCTGACTTTC. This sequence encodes CASSLGPGVGANVLTF.

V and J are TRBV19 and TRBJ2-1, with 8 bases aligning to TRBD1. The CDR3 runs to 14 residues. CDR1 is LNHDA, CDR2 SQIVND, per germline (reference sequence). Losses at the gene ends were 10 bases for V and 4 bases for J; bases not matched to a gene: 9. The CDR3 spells CATRQGAGYNEQFF. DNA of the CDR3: TGTGCCACCCGGCAGGGGGCGGGGTACAATGAGCAGTTCTTC.

In nucleotides, the CDR3 is TGTGCCAGCAGCCGCACAGGGACCAACTATGGCTACACCTTC. It yields the protein CASSRTGTNYGYTF. The chain has TRBV7-2 and TRBJ1-2, with D possibly matching TRBD1 (6 bases). The length of the CDR3 is 14 residues. From germline, CDR1 is SGHTA and CDR2 FQGNSA. Trimming took off 5 bases at V and 2 bases at J, with 12 bases between the two ends.

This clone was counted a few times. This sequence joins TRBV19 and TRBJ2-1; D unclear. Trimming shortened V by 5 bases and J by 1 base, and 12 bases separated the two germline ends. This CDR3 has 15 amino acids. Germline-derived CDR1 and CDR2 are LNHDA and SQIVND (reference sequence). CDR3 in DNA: TGTGCCAGTAGTCGGGTCCTTGGGTCCTACAATGAGCAGTTCTTC. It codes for CASSRVLGSYNEQFF.

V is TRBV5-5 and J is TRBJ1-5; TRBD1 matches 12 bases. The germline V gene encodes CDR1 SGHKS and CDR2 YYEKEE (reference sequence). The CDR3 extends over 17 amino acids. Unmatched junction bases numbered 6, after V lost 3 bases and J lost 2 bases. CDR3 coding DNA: TGTGCCAGCAGCTGGGGACAGGGGGCCCAGGGCAATCAGCCCCAGCATTTT. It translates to CASSWGQGAQGNQPQHF.

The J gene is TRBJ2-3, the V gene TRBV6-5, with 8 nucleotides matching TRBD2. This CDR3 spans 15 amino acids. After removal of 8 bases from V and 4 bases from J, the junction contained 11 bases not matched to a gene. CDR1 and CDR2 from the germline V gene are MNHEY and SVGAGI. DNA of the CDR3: TGTGCCAGCGCGTATACCGGGGGGGCGGCAGATACGCAGTATTTT. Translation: CASAYTGGAADTQYF.

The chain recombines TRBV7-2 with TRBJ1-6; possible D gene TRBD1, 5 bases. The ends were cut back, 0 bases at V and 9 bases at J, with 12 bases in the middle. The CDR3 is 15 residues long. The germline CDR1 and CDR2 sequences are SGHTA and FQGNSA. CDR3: CASSLAGGSASPLHF. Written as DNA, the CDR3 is TGTGCCAGCAGCTTAGCCGGGGGTTCGGCTTCACCCCTCCACTTT.

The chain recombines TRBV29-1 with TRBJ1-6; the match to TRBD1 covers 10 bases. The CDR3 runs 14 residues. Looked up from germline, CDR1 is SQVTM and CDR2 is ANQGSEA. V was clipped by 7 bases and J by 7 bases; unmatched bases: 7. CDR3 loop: CSATTGGWNSPLHF. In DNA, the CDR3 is TGCAGCGCCACGACAGGGGGCTGGAATTCACCCCTCCACTTT. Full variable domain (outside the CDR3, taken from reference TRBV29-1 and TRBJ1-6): SAVISQKPSRDICQRGTSLTIQCQVDSQVTMMFWYRQQPGQSLTLIATANQGSEATYESGFVIDKFPISRPNLTFSTLTVSNMSPEDSSIYLCSATTGGWNSPLHFGNGTRLTVT.

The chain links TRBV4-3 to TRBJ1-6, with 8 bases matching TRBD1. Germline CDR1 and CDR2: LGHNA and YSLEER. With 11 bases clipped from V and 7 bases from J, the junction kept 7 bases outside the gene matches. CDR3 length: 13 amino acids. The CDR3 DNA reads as TGCGCCTCAGGGAGACAGGGGAATTCACCCCTCCACTTT. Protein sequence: CASGRQGNSPLHF.

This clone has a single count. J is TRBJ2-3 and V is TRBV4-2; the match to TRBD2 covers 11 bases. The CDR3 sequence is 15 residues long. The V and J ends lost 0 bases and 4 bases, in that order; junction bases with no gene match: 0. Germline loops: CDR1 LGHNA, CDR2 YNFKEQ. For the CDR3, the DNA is TGTGCCAGCAGCCAAGATAGCGGGGGGGCAGATACGCAGTATTTT. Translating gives CASSQDSGGADTQYF.

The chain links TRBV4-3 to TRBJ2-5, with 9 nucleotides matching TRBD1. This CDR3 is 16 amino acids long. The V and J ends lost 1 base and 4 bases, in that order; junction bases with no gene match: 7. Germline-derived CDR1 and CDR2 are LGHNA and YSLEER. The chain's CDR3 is CASSQVQGAQGETQYF. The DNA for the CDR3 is TGCGCCAGCAGCCAAGTACAGGGGGCGCAAGGAGAGACCCAGTACTTC.

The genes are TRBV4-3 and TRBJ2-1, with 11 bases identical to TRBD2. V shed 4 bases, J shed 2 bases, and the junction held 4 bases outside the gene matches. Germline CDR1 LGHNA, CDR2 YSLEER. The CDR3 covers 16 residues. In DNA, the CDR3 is TGCGCCAGCAGCCGAAAACTAGCGGGAGCCTACAATGAGCAGTTCTTC. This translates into CASSRKLAGAYNEQFF.

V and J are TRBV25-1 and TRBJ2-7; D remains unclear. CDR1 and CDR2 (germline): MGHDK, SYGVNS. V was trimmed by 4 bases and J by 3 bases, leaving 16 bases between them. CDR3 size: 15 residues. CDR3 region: CASSVHRGPLYEQYF. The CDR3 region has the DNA TGTGCCAGCAGTGTCCACCGCGGACCCCTCTACGAGCAGTACTTC.

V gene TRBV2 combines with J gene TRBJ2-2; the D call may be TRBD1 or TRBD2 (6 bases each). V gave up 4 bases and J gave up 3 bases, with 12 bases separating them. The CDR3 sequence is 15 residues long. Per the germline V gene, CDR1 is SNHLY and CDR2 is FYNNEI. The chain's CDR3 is CASSVERGDTGELFF. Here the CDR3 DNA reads TGTGCCAGCAGTGTGGAGAGGGGGGACACCGGGGAGCTGTTTTTT. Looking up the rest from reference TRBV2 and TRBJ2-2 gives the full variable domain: EPEVTQTPSHQVTQMGQEVILRCVPISNHLYFYWYRQILGQKVEFLVSFYNNEISEKSEIFDDQFSVERPDGSNFTLKIRSTKLEDSAMYFCASSVERGDTGELFFGEGSRLTVL.

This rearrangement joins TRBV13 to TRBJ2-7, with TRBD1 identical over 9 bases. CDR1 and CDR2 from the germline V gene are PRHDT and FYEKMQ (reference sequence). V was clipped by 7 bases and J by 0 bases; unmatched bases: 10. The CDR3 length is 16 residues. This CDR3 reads CASTETGGQSSYEQYF. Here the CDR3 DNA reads TGTGCCAGCACCGAGACAGGGGGTCAGAGCTCCTACGAGCAGTACTTC.

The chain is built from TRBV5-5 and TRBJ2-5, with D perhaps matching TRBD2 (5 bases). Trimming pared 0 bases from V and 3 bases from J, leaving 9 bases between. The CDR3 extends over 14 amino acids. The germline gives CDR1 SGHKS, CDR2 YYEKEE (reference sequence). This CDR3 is CASSLASGKETQYF. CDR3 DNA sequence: TGTGCCAGCAGCTTGGCCTCGGGGAAAGAGACCCAGTACTTC.

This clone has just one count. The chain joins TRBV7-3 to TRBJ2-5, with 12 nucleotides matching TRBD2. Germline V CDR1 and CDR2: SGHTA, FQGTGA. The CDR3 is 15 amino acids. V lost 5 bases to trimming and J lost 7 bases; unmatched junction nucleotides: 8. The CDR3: CASSPGLAGRATQYF. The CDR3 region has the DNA TGTGCCAGCAGCCCCGGACTAGCGGGGAGAGCGACCCAGTACTTC.

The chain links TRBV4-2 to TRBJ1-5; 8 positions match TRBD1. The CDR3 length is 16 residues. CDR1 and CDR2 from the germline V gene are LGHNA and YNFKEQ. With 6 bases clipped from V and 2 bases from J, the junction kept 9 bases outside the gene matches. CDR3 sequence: CASSLFRTGRNQPQHF. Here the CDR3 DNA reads TGTGCCAGCAGTCTATTCAGGACAGGGCGCAATCAGCCCCAGCATTTT.

The CDR3 DNA reads TGCACCAGCAGCCGACAGGGAACCTACAATGAGCAGTTCTTC. Amino acids: CTSSRQGTYNEQFF. This chain links TRBV1 with TRBJ2-1; TRBD1, the D gene given by the table, was not confirmed from the DNA. TRBV1 is a recognized pseudogene. The CDR3 consists of 14 residues.

The CDR3 DNA reads TGTGCCAGTAGTACCCGGACAGGGTCTCTCCCACAGACCCAGTACTTC. Translation: CASSTRTGSLPQTQYF. The rearrangement uses TRBV19 and TRBJ2-5; TRBD1 matches 8 bases. Losses at the gene ends were 4 bases for V and 6 bases for J; bases not matched to a gene: 13. This CDR3 has 16 amino acids. Germline V gene data show CDR1 as LNHDA and CDR2 as SQIVND (reference sequence).